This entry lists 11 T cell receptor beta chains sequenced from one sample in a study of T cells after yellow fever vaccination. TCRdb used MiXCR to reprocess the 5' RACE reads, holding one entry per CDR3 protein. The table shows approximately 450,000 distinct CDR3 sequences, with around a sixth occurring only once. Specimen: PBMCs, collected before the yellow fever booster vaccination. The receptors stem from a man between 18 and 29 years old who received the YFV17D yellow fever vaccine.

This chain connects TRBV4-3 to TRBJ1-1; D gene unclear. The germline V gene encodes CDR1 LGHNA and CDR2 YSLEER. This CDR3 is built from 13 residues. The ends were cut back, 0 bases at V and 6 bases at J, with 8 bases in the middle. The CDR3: CASSQDLASEAFF. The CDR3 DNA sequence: TGCGCCAGCAGCCAAGATTTGGCCTCTGAAGCTTTCTTT.

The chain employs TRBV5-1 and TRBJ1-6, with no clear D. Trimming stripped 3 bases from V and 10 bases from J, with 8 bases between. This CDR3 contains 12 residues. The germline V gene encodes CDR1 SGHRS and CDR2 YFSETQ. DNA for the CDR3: TGCGCCAGCAGCTCGGCCGAGTCACCCCTCCACTTT. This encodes CASSSAESPLHF.

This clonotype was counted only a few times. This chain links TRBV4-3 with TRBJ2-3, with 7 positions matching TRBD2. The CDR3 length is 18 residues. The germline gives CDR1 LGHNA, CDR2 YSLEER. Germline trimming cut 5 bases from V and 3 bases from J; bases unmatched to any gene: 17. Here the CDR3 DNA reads TGCGCCAGCAGCGCCGAGGATCGGGCTAGCGGAGATACAGATACGCAGTATTTT. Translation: CASSAEDRASGDTDTQYF.

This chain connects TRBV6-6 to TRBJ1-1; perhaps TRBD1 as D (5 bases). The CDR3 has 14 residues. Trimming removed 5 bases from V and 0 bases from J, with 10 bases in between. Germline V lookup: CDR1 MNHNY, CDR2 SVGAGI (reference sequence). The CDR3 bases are TGTGCCAGCAGTGATCCGGGACTGAACACTGAAGCTTTCTTT. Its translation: CASSDPGLNTEAFF.

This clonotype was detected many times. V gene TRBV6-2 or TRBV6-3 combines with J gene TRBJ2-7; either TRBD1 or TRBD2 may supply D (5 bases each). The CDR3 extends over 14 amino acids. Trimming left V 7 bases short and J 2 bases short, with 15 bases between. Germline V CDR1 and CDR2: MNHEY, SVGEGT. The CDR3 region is CASTRGAGAYEQYV. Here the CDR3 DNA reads TGTGCCAGCACGCGAGGGGCCGGGGCCTACGAGCAGTACGTC.

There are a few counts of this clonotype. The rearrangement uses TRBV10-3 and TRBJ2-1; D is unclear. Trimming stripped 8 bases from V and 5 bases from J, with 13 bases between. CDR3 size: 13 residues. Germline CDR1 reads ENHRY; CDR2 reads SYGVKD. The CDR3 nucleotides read TGTGCCATCTGTCCCATCAACGACAATGAGCAGTTCTTC. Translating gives CAICPINDNEQFF.

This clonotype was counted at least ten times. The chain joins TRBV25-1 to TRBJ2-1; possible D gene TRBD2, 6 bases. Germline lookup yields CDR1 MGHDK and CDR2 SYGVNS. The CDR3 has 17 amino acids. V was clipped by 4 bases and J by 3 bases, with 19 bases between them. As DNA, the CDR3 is TGTGCCAGCAGTGGACCTTGGGGGGAGAATCTCTACAATGAGCAGTTCTTC. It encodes CASSGPWGENLYNEQFF.

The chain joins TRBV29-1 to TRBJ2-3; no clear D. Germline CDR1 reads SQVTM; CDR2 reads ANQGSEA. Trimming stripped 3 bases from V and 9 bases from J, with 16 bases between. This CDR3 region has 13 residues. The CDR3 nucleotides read TGCAGCGTTGACCGATACATTGAGGACACGCAGTATTTT. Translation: CSVDRYIEDTQYF.

The CDR3 nucleotides read TGTGCCACGTGCGGGACAGGGGACCACGAGCAGTACGTC. It encodes CATCGTGDHEQYV. The chain has TRBV15 and TRBJ2-7, with TRBD1 matching over 10 bases. The V gene's germline CDR1 is LNHNV and CDR2 YYDKDF (reference sequence). V gave up 9 bases and J gave up 5 bases; unmatched junction bases: 7. The CDR3 has 13 amino acids.

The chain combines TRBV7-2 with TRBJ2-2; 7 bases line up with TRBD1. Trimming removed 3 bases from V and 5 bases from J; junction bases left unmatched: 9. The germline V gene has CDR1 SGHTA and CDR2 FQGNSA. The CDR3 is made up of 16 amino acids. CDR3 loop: CASSFTGTVRTGELFF. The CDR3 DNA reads TGTGCCAGCAGCTTTACCGGGACAGTACGTACCGGGGAGCTGTTTTTT.

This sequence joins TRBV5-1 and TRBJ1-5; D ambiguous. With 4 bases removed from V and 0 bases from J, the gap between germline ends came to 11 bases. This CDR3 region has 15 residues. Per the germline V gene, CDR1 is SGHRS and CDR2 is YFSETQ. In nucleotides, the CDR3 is TGCGCCAGCAGCCCCCTGGGGTATAGCAATCAGCCCCAGCATTTT. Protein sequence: CASSPLGYSNQPQHF. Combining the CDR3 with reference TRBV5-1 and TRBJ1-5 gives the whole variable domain KAGVTQTPRYLIKTRGQQVTLSCSPISGHRSVSWYQQTPGQGLQFLFEYFSETQRNKGNFPGRFSGRQFSNSRSEMNVSTLELGDSALYLCASSPLGYSNQPQHFGDGTRLSIL.